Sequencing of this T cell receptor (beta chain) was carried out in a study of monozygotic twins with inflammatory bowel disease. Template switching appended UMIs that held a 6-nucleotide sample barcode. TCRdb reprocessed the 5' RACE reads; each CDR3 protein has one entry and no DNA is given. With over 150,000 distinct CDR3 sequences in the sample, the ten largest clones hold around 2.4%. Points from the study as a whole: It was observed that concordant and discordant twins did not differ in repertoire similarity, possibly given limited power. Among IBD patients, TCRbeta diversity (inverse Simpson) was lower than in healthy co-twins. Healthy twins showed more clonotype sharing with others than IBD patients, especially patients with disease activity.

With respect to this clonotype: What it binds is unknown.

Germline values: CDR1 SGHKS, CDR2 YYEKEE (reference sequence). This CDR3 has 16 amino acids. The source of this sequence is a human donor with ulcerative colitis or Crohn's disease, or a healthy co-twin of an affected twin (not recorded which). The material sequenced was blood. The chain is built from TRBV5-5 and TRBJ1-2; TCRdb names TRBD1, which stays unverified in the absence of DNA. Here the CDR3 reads CASSAAPTSGGVGYTF.